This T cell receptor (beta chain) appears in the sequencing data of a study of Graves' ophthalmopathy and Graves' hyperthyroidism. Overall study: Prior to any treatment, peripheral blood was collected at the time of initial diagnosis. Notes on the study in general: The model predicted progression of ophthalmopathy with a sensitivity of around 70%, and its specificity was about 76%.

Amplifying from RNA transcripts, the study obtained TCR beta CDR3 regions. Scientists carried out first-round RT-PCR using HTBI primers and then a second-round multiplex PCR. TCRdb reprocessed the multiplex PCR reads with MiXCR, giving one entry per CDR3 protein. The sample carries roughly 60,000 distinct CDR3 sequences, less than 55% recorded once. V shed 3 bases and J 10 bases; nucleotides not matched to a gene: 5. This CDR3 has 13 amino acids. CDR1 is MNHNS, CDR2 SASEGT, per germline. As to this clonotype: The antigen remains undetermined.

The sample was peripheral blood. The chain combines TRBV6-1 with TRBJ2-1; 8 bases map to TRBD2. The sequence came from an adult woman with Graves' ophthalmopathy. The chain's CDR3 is CASSELAGLEQFF. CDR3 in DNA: TGTGCCAGCAGTGAGCTAGCGGGCCTCGAGCAGTTCTTC.